This T cell receptor beta chain is drawn from a study of cytomegalovirus exposure and HLA in healthy donors. With 60 Vbeta and 13 Jbeta primers, the PCR was carried out. Libraries were prepared by immunoSEQ multiplex PCR; TCRdb keeps only in-frame clonotypes and omits some of them. Here the sample spans some 100,000 clones, roughly 79% being singletons. The CDR3 is 15 residues long. CDR1 MGHDK and CDR2 SYGVNS come from the germline V gene. V trimming: 5 bases; J trimming: 8 bases; junction bases outside the gene matches: 7. This TCR was sampled from a woman aged 25 to 39 in good health and CMV-seronegative. Sequencing was done on a sample of PBMCs. This chain uses TRBV25-1 with TRBJ2-1, with 12 bases lining up with TRBD1. The CDR3 is CASSSRDRGRDEQFF. In DNA form, the CDR3 reads TGTGCCAGCAGTTCCCGGGACAGGGGGCGCGATGAGCAGTTCTTC.